The 28 T cell receptor beta chains listed next were all sequenced from one sample in a study of T cell responses to AZD1222 COVID-19 vaccine. The table came from immunoSEQ multiplex PCR; TCRdb's copy has only in-frame clones and leaves some out. Here the sample spans 75,000 to 95,000 clones, approximately 89% being singletons. This material consisted of peripheral blood, taken 28 days after the second AZD1222 dose. These receptors were taken from an adult who received the AZD1222 COVID-19 vaccine.

The chain combines TRBV5-4 with TRBJ1-5; D unclear. The CDR3 length is 14 residues. Germline V gene sequence: CDR1 SGHNT, CDR2 YYREEE (reference sequence). V lost 4 bases, J lost 6 bases, and 14 bases lay in between. In nucleotides, the CDR3 is TGTGCCAGCAGCCTCGATAAGGAGAGTCAGCCCCAGCATTTT. Translation: CASSLDKESQPQHF.

J is TRBJ1-4 and V is TRBV15, with a weak D call TRBD1 (6 bases). Germline CDR1 LNHNV, CDR2 YYDKDF (reference sequence). Trimming stripped 3 bases from V and 7 bases from J, with 18 bases between. There are 16 residues in the CDR3. The CDR3 protein is CATSSVKGTIGEKLFF. The CDR3 coding sequence is TGTGCCACCAGCAGTGTTAAAGGGACAATTGGTGAAAAACTGTTTTTT.

This clone was counted once. The rearrangement joins TRBV5-8 to TRBJ1-2; D is uncertain. Germline V gene data show CDR1 as SGHTS and CDR2 as YDEGEE. The CDR3 is 15 amino acids. Between the trimmed V and J ends, which lost 3 bases and 7 bases, there was a span of 19 bases. Here the CDR3 reads CASSSELTVFRGYTF. The CDR3, as DNA: TGTGCCAGCAGCTCGGAACTAACGGTGTTTCGTGGCTACACCTTC.

The chain links TRBV5-1 to TRBJ2-1; a possible D gene is TRBD1 (5 bases). The CDR3 totals 15 residues. Germline assignment: CDR1 SGHRS and CDR2 YFSETQ. The V gene lost 4 bases and the J gene lost 8 bases, with 19 bases spanning the gap. The CDR3 DNA reads TGCGCCAGCAGCGCTGCGGTGGGGCTCGTGGATGAGCAGTTCTTC. It specifies CASSAAVGLVDEQFF.

There are a few counts of this clone. V usage is TRBV15 and J usage is TRBJ2-7; D perhaps matches TRBD2 (5 bases). The CDR3 is 13 amino acids. V was cut by 8 bases and J by 2 bases, with 13 bases left in between. Germline assignment: CDR1 LNHNV and CDR2 YYDKDF (reference sequence). The DNA of the CDR3 is TGTGCCACCGGCGCAGGAGGTACCTACGAGCAGTACTTC. It codes for CATGAGGTYEQYF.

This clone has just one count. V is TRBV12-3 or TRBV12-4 and J is TRBJ1-6, with a weak D call TRBD1 (6 bases). Trimming removed 6 bases at V and 10 bases at J, with 13 bases between. The CDR3 contains 13 residues. The CDR3 DNA sequence: TGTGCCAGCAGCGACCACAGGGCATCACCCCTCCACTTT. Its translation is CASSDHRASPLHF.

The chain couples TRBV9 to TRBJ2-7, with D tentatively TRBD1 or TRBD2 (5 bases each). CDR1 and CDR2 (germline): SGDLS, YYNGEE. Trimming stripped 5 bases from V and 4 bases from J, with 13 bases between. This CDR3 is 13 amino acids long. Here the CDR3 DNA reads TGTGCCAGCAGTGATCCTGAGGGGTACGAGCAGTACTTC. Its protein is CASSDPEGYEQYF.

The genes are TRBV5-4 and TRBJ2-2; 7 bases line up with TRBD1. CDR3 length equals 15 residues. The germline gives CDR1 SGHNT, CDR2 YYREEE (reference sequence). The V segment lost 4 bases and the J segment 4 bases; nucleotides outside the gene matches: 7. As DNA, the CDR3 is TGTGCCAGCAGCATAGGACAGGAGTCCACCGGGGAGCTGTTTTTT. Protein sequence: CASSIGQESTGELFF.

This clone has just a few counts. The chain has TRBV7-9 and TRBJ2-7; perhaps TRBD1 as D (5 bases). CDR1 is SEHNR and CDR2 is FQNEAQ in the germline V gene (reference sequence). V lost 7 bases, J lost 2 bases, and 12 bases lay in between. The CDR3 loop spans 13 amino acids. As DNA, the CDR3 is TGTGCCAGCACTATGGGGCCACCCTACGAGCAGTACTTC. Its protein product is CASTMGPPYEQYF.

This chain connects TRBV11-1 to TRBJ2-1; 8 bases match TRBD1. The CDR3 is 15 amino acids. Germline CDR1 reads SGHAT; CDR2 reads FQDESV (reference sequence). V gave up 5 bases and J gave up 7 bases; unmatched junction bases: 10. As DNA, the CDR3 is TGTGCCAGCAGCCCCCGGACAGGGAGTGGTAATGAGCAGTTCTTC. This gives the protein CASSPRTGSGNEQFF.

J is TRBJ2-2 and V is TRBV5-4, with unresolved D. Germline V gives CDR1 SGHNT, CDR2 YYREEE (reference sequence). This CDR3 comprises 16 residues. V was shortened by 4 bases and J by 2 bases, with 15 bases between the two germline ends. The CDR3 here is CASSPFSTSNTGELFF. CDR3 bases: TGTGCCAGCAGCCCCTTCTCGACAAGCAACACCGGGGAGCTGTTTTTT.

The rearrangement uses TRBV4-1 and TRBJ2-1; 7 nucleotides match TRBD2. Unmatched junction bases numbered 3, after V lost 2 bases and J lost 2 bases. This CDR3 has 15 amino acids. CDR1 is MGHRA, CDR2 YSYEKL, per germline. Here the CDR3 DNA reads TGCGCCAGCAGCCAAAACGGGGGGACCTACAATGAGCAGTTCTTC. It specifies CASSQNGGTYNEQFF.

This clone has at least ten counts. The J gene is TRBJ2-3, the V gene TRBV6-4; TRBD2 matches 11 bases. V shed 0 bases and J 2 bases; nucleotides not matched to a gene: 1. There are 16 residues in the CDR3. CDR1 MRHNA and CDR2 SNTAGT come from the germline V gene. CDR3 bases: TGTGCCAGCAGTGACTCTAGCGGGGGGGCCACAGATACGCAGTATTTT. Translated, it gives CASSDSSGGATDTQYF.

In this sample, this clone turned up once. The chain uses TRBV5-5 and TRBJ2-2, with 7 nucleotides matching TRBD1. Trimming took 4 bases from V and 4 from J; bases not matched to a gene: 7. This CDR3 comprises 15 residues. Germline V gene sequence: CDR1 SGHKS, CDR2 YYEKEE (reference sequence). CDR3 DNA sequence: TGTGCCAGCAGCCGGCGACAGGGAGTCACCGGGGAGCTGTTTTTT. It translates to CASSRRQGVTGELFF.

This clone is a singleton in its sample. The chain has TRBV14 and TRBJ1-6; 8 positions match TRBD1. The CDR3 is made up of 15 amino acids. The germline V gene has CDR1 SGHDN and CDR2 FVKESK. With V trimmed by 2 bases and J by 9 bases, 6 bases remained unmatched. The CDR3 spells CASSQPGTGFSPLHF. The CDR3 DNA follows: TGTGCCAGCAGCCAACCCGGGACAGGTTTTTCACCCCTCCACTTT.

The genes are TRBV2 and TRBJ2-2; D may be TRBD1 (5 bases). The V and J ends lost 7 bases and 2 bases respectively, with 11 bases between them. Per the germline V gene, CDR1 is SNHLY and CDR2 is FYNNEI. The CDR3 has 14 residues. CDR3 DNA: TGTGCCAGCACACAACAGGTTAACACCGGGGAGCTGTTTTTT. Encoded protein: CASTQQVNTGELFF.

The chain is built from TRBV28 and TRBJ2-7; unclear D gene. The CDR3 sequence is 15 residues long. Germline-derived CDR1 and CDR2 are MDHEN and SYDVKM. V gave up 4 bases and J gave up 2 bases, with 15 bases separating them. In nucleotides, the CDR3 is TGTGCCAGCAGTTCTCCTCGGAACACACCCTACGAGCAGTACTTC. Translated, it gives CASSSPRNTPYEQYF.

The rearrangement uses TRBV5-6 and TRBJ1-1; a weak D match, TRBD1 (5 bases). The CDR3 sequence is 15 residues long. Trimming shortened V by 1 base and J by 1 base, and 11 bases separated the two germline ends. The germline V gene has CDR1 SGHDT and CDR2 YYEEEE. CDR3 nucleotide sequence: TGTGCCAGCAGCTTGTGGTCGGGGGGGAACACTGAAGCTTTCTTT. Translated, it gives CASSLWSGGNTEAFF.

This chain connects TRBV5-6 to TRBJ2-7; D could derive from TRBD1 or TRBD2 (6 bases each). Trimming cost V 4 bases and J 6 bases, with 23 bases left between them. CDR3 length: 16 amino acids. Germline CDR1 reads SGHDT; CDR2 reads YYEEEE. CDR3: CASSPRVGGLRFEQYV. CDR3 DNA sequence: TGTGCCAGCAGCCCTCGAGTCGGGGGCCTCAGGTTCGAGCAGTACGTC.

The chain is built from TRBV6-1 and TRBJ1-2; D gene unclear. Looked up from germline, CDR1 is MNHNS and CDR2 is SASEGT. V gave up 5 bases and J gave up 5 bases, with 18 bases separating them. The CDR3 runs 15 residues. CDR3 sequence (DNA): TGTGCCAGCAGTCCATCTCCCGGGGAAGGGTATGGCTACACCTTC. It codes for CASSPSPGEGYGYTF.

The chain joins TRBV5-1 to TRBJ2-7; tentatively, D is TRBD2 (6 bases). The CDR3 is made up of 14 amino acids. V lost 5 bases, J lost 4 bases, and 16 bases lay in between. CDR1 SGHRS and CDR2 YFSETQ come from the germline V gene. The CDR3 region is CASRGWQGGYEQYF. In DNA form, the CDR3 reads TGCGCCAGCAGGGGTTGGCAGGGAGGTTACGAGCAGTACTTC.

The chain links TRBV6-4 to TRBJ2-7; D is perhaps TRBD1 or TRBD2 (5 bases each). V was pared by 6 bases and J by 6 bases, with 18 bases between. CDR3 length: 14 residues. Germline CDR1 reads MRHNA; CDR2 reads SNTAGT. CDR3 sequence: CASSESIWDGEQYF. In DNA form, the CDR3 reads TGTGCCAGCAGCGAATCAATTTGGGACGGCGAGCAGTACTTC.

The chain has TRBV10-3 and TRBJ2-7, with D hard to call. V lost 0 bases and J lost 6, with 9 bases in between. CDR1 is ENHRY and CDR2 is SYGVKD in the germline V gene. This CDR3 comprises 13 residues. The CDR3 DNA sequence: TGTGCCATCAGTGAGTCGACCCTTTCCGAGCAGTACGTC. It encodes CAISESTLSEQYV.

The rearrangement joins TRBV12-3 or TRBV12-4 to TRBJ1-1; D is undetermined. With 2 bases removed from V and 9 bases from J, the gap between germline ends came to 7 bases. The CDR3 is made up of 11 amino acids. Here the CDR3 DNA reads TGTGCCAGCAGTTTACAGCAAAAAGCTTTCTTT. It yields the protein CASSLQQKAFF.

The chain couples TRBV12-3 or TRBV12-4 to TRBJ2-2; D call uncertain. This CDR3 is 12 amino acids long. V was clipped by 5 bases and J by 7 bases, with 8 bases between them. The CDR3 nucleotides are TGTGCCAGCAGTAAGACCCACGGGGAGCTGTTTTTT. This codes for CASSKTHGELFF.

A single count supports this clone. The chain links TRBV18 to TRBJ1-4; D is unclear. Germline CDR1 KGHSH, CDR2 LQKENI. V lost 0 bases and J lost 4, with 6 bases in between. The CDR3 contains 14 residues. The CDR3 here is CASSPPGVNEKLFF. CDR3 coding DNA: TGTGCCAGCTCACCACCGGGTGTTAATGAAAAACTGTTTTTT.

The chain uses TRBV27 and TRBJ2-1, with D possibly being TRBD1 (5 bases). This CDR3 spans 17 amino acids. CDR1 is MNHEY and CDR2 is SMNVEV in the germline V gene (reference sequence). V dropped 0 bases and J dropped 3 bases, with 15 bases sitting between them. The CDR3 loop reads CASSLSRQSPYYNEQFF. CDR3 coding DNA: TGTGCCAGCAGTTTATCTCGACAGAGCCCCTACTACAATGAGCAGTTCTTC.

The V gene is TRBV19, the J gene TRBJ1-2, with D uncertain. Germline CDR1 is LNHDA and CDR2 is SQIVND (reference sequence). The CDR3 has 13 residues. Trimming pared 3 bases from V and 4 bases from J, leaving 9 bases between. The CDR3 loop reads CASSITVLYGYTF. The CDR3 DNA reads TGTGCCAGTAGTATCACCGTTCTCTATGGCTACACCTTC. The whole variable domain, remainder taken from reference TRBV19 and TRBJ1-2, is DGGITQSPKYLFRKEGQNVTLSCEQNLNHDAMYWYRQDPGQGLRLIYYSQIVNDFQKGDIAEGYSVSREKKESFPLTVTSAQKNPTAFYLCASSITVLYGYTFGSGTRLTVV.